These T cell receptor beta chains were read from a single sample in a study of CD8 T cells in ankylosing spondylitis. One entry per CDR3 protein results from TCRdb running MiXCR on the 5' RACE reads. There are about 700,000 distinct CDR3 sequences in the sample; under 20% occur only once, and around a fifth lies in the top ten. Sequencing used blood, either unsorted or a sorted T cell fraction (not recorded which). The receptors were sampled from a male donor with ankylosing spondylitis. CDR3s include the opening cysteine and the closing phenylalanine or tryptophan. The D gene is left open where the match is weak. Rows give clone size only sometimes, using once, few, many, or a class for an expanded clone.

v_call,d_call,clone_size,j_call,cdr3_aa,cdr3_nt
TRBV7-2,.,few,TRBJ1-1,CASSPRQTDTEAFF,TGTGCCAGCAGCCCCCGACAGACAGACACTGAAGCTTTCTTT
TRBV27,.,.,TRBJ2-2,CASRLMSWGGELFF,TGTGCCAGCAGACTAATGTCATGGGGCGGGGAGCTGTTTTTT
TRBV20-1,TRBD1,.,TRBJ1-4,CSVRQGPLGEKLFF,TGCAGTGTCCGACAGGGACCCCTGGGGGAAAAACTGTTTTTT
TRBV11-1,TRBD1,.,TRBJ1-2,CASSPTGLDYGYTF,TGTGCCAGCAGCCCGACAGGGCTTGACTATGGCTACACCTTC
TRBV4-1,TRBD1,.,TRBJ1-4,CASSRGQSATNEKLFF,TGCGCCAGCTCAAGGGGACAGTCCGCAACTAATGAAAAACTGTTTTTT
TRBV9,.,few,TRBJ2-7,CASSPRQEPSGEQYF,TGTGCCAGCAGCCCGCGACAGGAACCCTCAGGGGAGCAGTACTTC
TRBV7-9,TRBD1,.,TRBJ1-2,CASSPSWTGDGYTF,TGTGCCAGCAGCCCCTCATGGACAGGGGACGGCTACACCTTC
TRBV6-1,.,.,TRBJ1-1,CASSEWGKDTEAFF,TGTGCCAGCAGTGAATGGGGGAAAGACACTGAAGCTTTCTTT
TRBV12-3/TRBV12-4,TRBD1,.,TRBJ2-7,CASRVGQGGEQYF,TGTGCCAGCAGGGTTGGACAGGGAGGAGAGCAGTACTTC
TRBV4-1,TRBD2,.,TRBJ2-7,CASSQILAGVYEQYF,TGCGCCAGCAGCCAGATACTAGCGGGAGTTTATGAGCAGTACTTC
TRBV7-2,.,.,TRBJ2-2,CASSLYSSGGELFF,TGTGCCAGCAGCTTATACTCCTCAGGCGGGGAGCTGTTTTTT
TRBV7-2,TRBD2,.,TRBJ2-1,CASSPLLNLAGNEQFF,TGTGCCAGCAGCCCGCTTCTGAATCTAGCGGGAAATGAGCAGTTCTTC
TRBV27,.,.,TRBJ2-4,CASSSFRQGNIQYF,TGTGCCAGCAGTTCGTTTCGGCAGGGAAACATTCAGTACTTC
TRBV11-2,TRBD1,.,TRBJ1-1,CASSLGTGQNTEAFF,TGTGCCAGCAGCTTAGGGACAGGGCAGAACACTGAAGCTTTCTTT
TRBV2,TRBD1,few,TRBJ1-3,CASRQGQAAGNTIYF,TGTGCCAGCAGACAGGGACAGGCCGCCGGAAACACCATATATTTT
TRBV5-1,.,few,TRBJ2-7,CASHNPTGPYEQYF,TGCGCCAGCCATAACCCGACAGGACCTTACGAGCAGTACTTC
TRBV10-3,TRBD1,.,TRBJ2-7,CAISGPGQGAYEQYF,TGTGCCATCAGCGGGCCGGGACAGGGTGCCTACGAGCAGTACTTC
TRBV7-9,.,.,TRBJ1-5,CASSLAVAGDQPQHF,TGTGCCAGCAGCTTAGCGGTCGCGGGGGATCAGCCCCAGCATTTT
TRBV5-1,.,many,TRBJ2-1,CASSLGAPESEQFF,TGCGCCAGCAGCTTGGGGGCGCCAGAGAGTGAGCAGTTCTTC
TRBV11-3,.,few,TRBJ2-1,CASSTAGTASDEFF,TGTGCCAGCAGCACAGCCGGGACCGCGAGCGATGAGTTCTTC
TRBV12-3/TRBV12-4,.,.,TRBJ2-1,CASSLRGSGEQFF,TGTGCCAGCAGTTTAAGGGGATCAGGTGAGCAGTTCTTC
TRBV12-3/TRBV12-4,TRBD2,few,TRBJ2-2,CASRWTSEVGELFF,TGTGCCAGCAGATGGACTAGCGAGGTCGGGGAGCTGTTTTTT
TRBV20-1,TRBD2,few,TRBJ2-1,CSAPGGGLGLVDEQFF,TGCAGTGCTCCCGGAGGGGGATTGGGACTAGTCGATGAGCAGTTCTTC
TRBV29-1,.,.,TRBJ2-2,CSVNREGTGELFF,TGCAGCGTGAACAGGGAGGGAACCGGGGAGCTGTTTTTT
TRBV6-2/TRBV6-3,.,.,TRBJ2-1,CASSYRFYYNEQFF,TGTGCCAGCAGTTATAGGTTCTATTACAATGAGCAGTTCTTC
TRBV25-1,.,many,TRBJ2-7,CASSHHYEQYF,TGTGCCAGCAGTCACCACTACGAGCAGTACTTC